A single sample gave rise to the 20 T cell receptor beta chains below, sequenced in a study of T cell clonality in common variable immunodeficiency. Here immunoSEQ multiplex PCR was the method, and the copy in TCRdb shows in-frame clones only, minus some. The data list some 50,000 clones, none observed once; around 2% falls to the top ten. Sequenced sample: peripheral blood mononuclear cells. The receptors were sampled from a person aged 18 to 75 in good health.

This clone has a count of ten or more. The CDR3 is cut off 3 residues early in the read; its end comes from the germline J gene. This chain links TRBV20-1 with TRBJ2-1; the D gene is possibly TRBD2 (6 bases). CDR1 DFQATT and CDR2 SNEGSKA come from the germline V gene (reference sequence). V was pared by 1 base and J by 1 base, with 11 bases between. CDR3 length: 15 amino acids. Incomplete CDR3 DNA: TGCAGTGCTAGAGTTGCGGGGTGGTCCTACAATGAG. Amino acid sequence: CSARVAGWSYNE. The complete CDR3 reads CSARVAGWSYNEQFF.

This clone was observed a handful of times. Read coverage stops 3 residues before the CDR3 terminus; the germline J gene supplies the remainder. This chain joins TRBV18 and TRBJ1-3; no reliable D call. V dropped 2 bases and J dropped 1 base, with 6 bases sitting between them. The CDR3 has 14 amino acids. Germline assignment: CDR1 KGHSH and CDR2 LQKENI. CDR3 bases read: TGTGCCAGCTCACCATGGCAATCTGGAAACACC. Protein: CASSPWQSGNT. The full CDR3 is CASSPWQSGNTIYF.

This clone was observed at least ten times. Read coverage stops 3 residues before the CDR3 terminus; the germline J gene supplies the remainder. The chain has TRBV29-1 and TRBJ1-5; 7 bases line up with TRBD1. The CDR3 is 18 residues long. The junction had 17 bases not matched to a gene; V was cut back by 4 bases and J by 2 bases. Per germline, CDR1 SQVTM and CDR2 ANQGSEA. CDR3 DNA (partial): TGCAGCGTTGGTGAGACAGGGTTTGGGGTGGGCGGCAATCAGCCC. Translated, it gives CSVGETGFGVGGNQP. The full CDR3 protein is CSVGETGFGVGGNQPQHF.

This clone was seen at least ten times. The read ends 3 residues before the CDR3 terminus; that terminus is restored from the germline J gene. This chain joins TRBV6-2 or TRBV6-3 and TRBJ2-4; 8 positions agree with TRBD1. This CDR3 has 16 residues. CDR1 and CDR2 from the germline V gene are MNHEY and SVGEGT. V gave up 0 bases and J gave up 7 bases; unmatched junction bases: 8. The CDR3: CASSYSDRDEVNIQYF. The sequenced part of the CDR3 DNA is TGTGCCAGCAGTTACTCGGACAGGGATGAGGTGAACATT.

In its sample, this clone was seen many times. The sequence runs out 3 residues before the end of the CDR3; the remainder is reconstructed from the germline J gene. The V and J genes are TRBV10-3 and TRBJ1-2, with D perhaps matching TRBD1 (5 bases). The V gene's germline CDR1 is ENHRY and CDR2 SYGVKD. There are 17 residues in the CDR3. V dropped 0 bases and J dropped 6 bases, with 20 bases sitting between them. The CDR3 sequence: CAISESSVGRVANGYTF. The CDR3 bases that were read are TGTGCCATCAGTGAGTCGTCCGTTGGCAGGGTTGCGAATGGC.

At least ten counts were recorded for this clone. The CDR3 extends 3 residues past the end of the read, so its final part is completed from the germline J gene. The chain is built from TRBV5-1 and TRBJ1-2; D is possibly TRBD1 (6 bases). V lost 4 bases to trimming and J lost 0 bases, with 19 bases between them. This CDR3 is 17 amino acids long. CDR1 and CDR2 from the germline V gene are SGHRS and YFSETQ. This CDR3 is CASSRSGQRGANYGYTF. The DNA read from the CDR3 is TGCGCCAGCAGCCGAAGTGGACAGAGAGGAGCTAACTATGGC.

This clone was counted many times. The read ends 3 residues before the CDR3 terminus; that terminus is restored from the germline J gene. This chain connects TRBV29-1 to TRBJ1-4, with a weak D call TRBD1 (6 bases). This CDR3 contains 13 residues. V lost 6 bases, J lost 0 bases, and 8 bases lay in between. Germline V lookup: CDR1 SQVTM, CDR2 ANQGSEA. The CDR3 here is CSVGHSTNEKLFF. The covered CDR3 bases are TGCAGCGTGGGACATTCAACTAATGAAAAA.

Many counts were recorded for this clone. One end of the junction fails to match germline, which may point to a read error. The missing CDR3 end, 3 residues past where the read stops, is filled in from the germline J gene. The chain joins TRBV4-2 to TRBJ1-2, with 8 bases lining up with TRBD1. This CDR3 spans 15 amino acids. Per germline, CDR1 LGHNA and CDR2 YNFKEQ. The part of the CDR3 DNA that was read is TGCGCCAGCAGCCAAGGGACAGGAGACTACTATGGC. Protein: CASSQGTGDYYG. The entire CDR3 protein reads CASSQGTGDYYGYTF.

The sample holds many counts of this clone. The CDR3 is CSAGARAEYGYTF. The CDR3 DNA, read in part, is TGCAGTGCTGGCGCTCGAGCGGAGTATGGC. V gene TRBV20-1 combines with J gene TRBJ1-2; no definite D call. Coverage ceases 3 residues before the CDR3 finishes, and the germline J gene fills in the end. Per the germline V gene, CDR1 is DFQATT and CDR2 is SNEGSKA (reference sequence). The CDR3 is 13 residues long. The V gene lost 5 bases and the J gene lost 5 bases, with 15 bases spanning the gap.

Concerning this clone: The CDR3 is cut off 3 residues early in the read; its end comes from the germline J gene. V is TRBV19 and J is TRBJ2-2; TRBD2 aligns across 8 bases. Germline V gene data show CDR1 as LNHDA and CDR2 as SQIVND (reference sequence). The CDR3 is made up of 15 amino acids. CDR3 sequence reads: CACRGGISYNSPLFF. The DNA read from the CDR3 is TGTGCCTGCCGGGGGGGGATCTCCTATAATTCACCG.

This clone showed up many times. The CDR3 end is not reached by the read, which stops 3 residues before it; the germline J gene fills it in. The chain is built from TRBV6-2 or TRBV6-3 and TRBJ2-2; TRBD1 matches at 7 bases. The trim removed 2 bases at V and 7 bases at J, leaving 10 bases unmatched. Germline CDR1 is MNHEY and CDR2 is SVGEGT. The length of the CDR3 is 16 residues. CDR3 DNA, as far as it was read: TGTGCCAGCAGTTACACACCACCGACAGGGCTCGGGGAG. Protein product: CASSYTPPTGLGE. The whole CDR3 protein is CASSYTPPTGLGELFF.

This clone was found many times. Coverage ceases 3 residues before the CDR3 finishes, and the germline J gene fills in the end. The chain is built from TRBV7-3 and TRBJ1-2; the D is unclear. The CDR3 runs 14 residues. V lost 2 bases, J lost 2 bases, and 9 bases lay in between. Germline V gene lookup returns CDR1 SGHTA and CDR2 FQGTGA. CDR3 sequence reads: CASSLSYTNYGYTF. The covered CDR3 bases are TGTGCCAGCAGCTTATCGTACACCAACTATGGC.

This clone has ten or more counts. The observed sequence ends 3 residues before the CDR3 terminus, with the missing tail filled in from the germline J gene. The chain uses TRBV5-1 and TRBJ2-3; maybe TRBD2 (6 bases). The CDR3 sequence is 14 residues long. Between the trimmed V and J ends, which lost 4 bases and 5 bases, there was a span of 14 bases. The germline V gene has CDR1 SGHRS and CDR2 YFSETQ. Here the CDR3 reads CASSPSGREDTQYF. Partial CDR3 DNA: TGCGCCAGCAGCCCCTCCGGGCGGGAAGATACG.

This clone was counted ten times or more. The read ends 3 residues shy of where the CDR3 ends; the end is completed using the germline J gene. This sequence joins TRBV7-2 and TRBJ2-7; D is possibly TRBD1 or TRBD2 (5 bases each). This CDR3 has 15 amino acids. Trimming removed 5 bases from V and 5 bases from J, with 19 bases in between. Looked up from germline, CDR1 is SGHTA and CDR2 is FQGNSA. The DNA read from the CDR3 is TGTGCCAGCAGCCACCCGAGGGGTCCCCCGAACGAG. It specifies CASSHPRGPPNE. The whole CDR3 sequence reads CASSHPRGPPNEQYF.

This clone showed up just a few times. Incomplete CDR3 DNA: TGTGCCAGTACCCGTTACAGTAGCAATCAGCCC. Encoded protein: CASTRYSSNQP. The entire CDR3 sequence reads CASTRYSSNQPQHF. The rearrangement uses TRBV19 and TRBJ1-5; D remains unclear. The CDR3 is cut off 3 residues early in the read; its end comes from the germline J gene. Trimming removed 7 bases at V and 0 bases at J, with 10 bases between. Germline-derived CDR1 and CDR2 are LNHDA and SQIVND (reference sequence). This CDR3 has 14 residues.

This clone was found many times. The CDR3 end lies 3 residues beyond the end of the read and is filled in from the germline J gene. V is TRBV20-1 and J is TRBJ1-5; no clear D gene. This CDR3 has 16 amino acids. Trimming cost V 0 bases and J 2 bases, with 14 bases left between them. Germline values: CDR1 DFQATT, CDR2 SNEGSKA (reference sequence). This CDR3 reads CSARDPGERGNQPQHF. CDR3 DNA, as far as it was read: TGCAGTGCTAGAGATCCCGGTGAGCGAGGCAATCAGCCC.

At least ten counts were recorded for this clone. The CDR3 end lies 3 residues beyond the end of the read and is filled in from the germline J gene. The chain uses TRBV20-1 and TRBJ2-5; the D gene is possibly TRBD2 (5 bases). Germline assignment: CDR1 DFQATT and CDR2 SNEGSKA (reference sequence). V was cut by 6 bases and J by 7 bases, with 12 bases left in between. This CDR3 is built from 11 residues. The DNA read from the CDR3 is TGCAGTGCGGCCCCTGAGGGGACC. Translating it yields CSAAPEGT. The full CDR3 is CSAAPEGTQYF.

This clone was detected many times. The sequenced fragment ends 3 residues before the CDR3 boundary, so the rest is inferred from the germline J gene. The V gene is TRBV20-1, the J gene TRBJ2-5, with a possible D match to TRBD2 (6 bases). This CDR3 comprises 14 residues. CDR1 DFQATT and CDR2 SNEGSKA come from the germline V gene (reference sequence). The V gene lost 3 bases and the J gene lost 2 bases, with 13 bases spanning the gap. Partial CDR3 DNA: TGCAGTGCTAGGAAACCGGGACTTCAAGAGACC. Translating it yields CSARKPGLQET. The whole CDR3 sequence reads CSARKPGLQETQYF.

This clone was seen ten or more times. The sequenced fragment ends 3 residues before the CDR3 boundary, so the rest is inferred from the germline J gene. The J gene is TRBJ2-7, the V gene TRBV7-2; 9 bases line up with TRBD1. The CDR3 contains 14 residues. Germline CDR1 SGHTA, CDR2 FQGNSA. V trimming: 6 bases; J trimming: 5 bases; junction bases outside the gene matches: 8. The part of the CDR3 DNA that was read is TGTGCCAGCAGACCTACAGGGGGCTGGGACGAG. Its protein product is CASRPTGGWDE. The CDR3 reads in full as CASRPTGGWDEQYF.

In this sample, this clone turned up many times. The observed sequence ends 3 residues before the CDR3 terminus, with the missing tail filled in from the germline J gene. The gene calls are TRBV7-3 and TRBJ2-1; 7 nucleotides align to TRBD2. The CDR3 totals 15 residues. The germline CDR1 and CDR2 sequences are SGHTA and FQGTGA. V lost 3 bases and J lost 0; bases outside the gene matches: 2. The sequenced part of the CDR3 DNA is TGTGCCAGCAGCTTGGGGGGGAACTCCTACAATGAG. Amino acid sequence: CASSLGGNSYNE. In full, the CDR3 is CASSLGGNSYNEQFF.